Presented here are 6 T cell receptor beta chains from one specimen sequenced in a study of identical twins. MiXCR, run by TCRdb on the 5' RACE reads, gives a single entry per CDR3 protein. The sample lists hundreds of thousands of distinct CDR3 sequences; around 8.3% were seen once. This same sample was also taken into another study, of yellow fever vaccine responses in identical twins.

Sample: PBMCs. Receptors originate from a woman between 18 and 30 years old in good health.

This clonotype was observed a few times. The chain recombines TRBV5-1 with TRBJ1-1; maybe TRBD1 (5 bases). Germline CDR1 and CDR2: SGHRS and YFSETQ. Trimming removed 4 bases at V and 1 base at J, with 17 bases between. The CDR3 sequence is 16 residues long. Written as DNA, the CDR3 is TGCGCCAGCAGCCCCTTACCAGGGTACGGGAACACTGAAGCTTTCTTT. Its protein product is CASSPLPGYGNTEAFF.

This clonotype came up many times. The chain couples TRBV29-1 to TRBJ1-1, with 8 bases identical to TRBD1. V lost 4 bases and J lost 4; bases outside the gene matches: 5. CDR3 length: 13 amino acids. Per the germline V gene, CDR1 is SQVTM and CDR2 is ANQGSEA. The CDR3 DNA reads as TGCAGCGTTGGGACAGGGACTGCCACTGAAGCTTTCTTT. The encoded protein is CSVGTGTATEAFF.

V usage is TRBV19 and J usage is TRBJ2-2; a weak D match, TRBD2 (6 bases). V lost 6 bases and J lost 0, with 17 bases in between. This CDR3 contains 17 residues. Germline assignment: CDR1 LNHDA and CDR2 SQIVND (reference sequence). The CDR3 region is CASSSAGTSTNTGELFF. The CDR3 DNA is TGTGCCAGTAGCTCGGCCGGGACTTCCACGAACACCGGGGAGCTGTTTTTT.

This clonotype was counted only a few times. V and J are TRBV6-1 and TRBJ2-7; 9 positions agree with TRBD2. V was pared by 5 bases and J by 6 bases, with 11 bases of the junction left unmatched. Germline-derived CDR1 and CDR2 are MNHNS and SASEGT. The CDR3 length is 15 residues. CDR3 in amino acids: CASSPRSGLAPEQYF. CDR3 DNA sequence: TGTGCCAGCAGTCCGCGTTCGGGACTAGCCCCCGAGCAGTACTTC.

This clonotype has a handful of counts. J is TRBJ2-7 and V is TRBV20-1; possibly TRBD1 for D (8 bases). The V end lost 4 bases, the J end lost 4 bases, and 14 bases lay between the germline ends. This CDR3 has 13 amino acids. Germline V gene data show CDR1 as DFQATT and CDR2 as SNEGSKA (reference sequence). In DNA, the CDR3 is TGCAGTGCTAAACAGGGGGGGACGTACGAGCAGTACTTC. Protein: CSAKQGGTYEQYF.

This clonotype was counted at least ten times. The CDR3 loop reads CASSQQVSGANVLTF. The CDR3 DNA is TGTGCCAGCAGTCAACAGGTCTCTGGGGCCAACGTCCTGACTTTC. The rearrangement joins TRBV12-3 or TRBV12-4 to TRBJ2-6; D perhaps matches TRBD1 (5 bases). V dropped 5 bases and J dropped 0 bases, with 8 bases sitting between them. This CDR3 region has 15 residues.